This TCR beta chain derives from a study of radiotherapy plus CTLA-4 blockade in lung cancer. The wider study: Disease control was achieved by just over 30% of patients, and objective responses by 18%. Study results and limitations: Reports identified early blood T cell clone dynamics, with interferon-beta, as the best response predictor.

Between the trimmed V and J ends, which lost 10 bases and 7 bases, there was a span of 16 bases. Germline CDR1 reads MDHEN; CDR2 reads SYDVKM. There are 12 residues in the CDR3. In regard to this clone: Its antigen is undetermined.

Ipilimumab-mediated CTLA-4 blockade plus focal radiation was given to patients having chemo-refractory metastatic non-small-cell lung cancer. Here immunoSEQ multiplex PCR was the method, and the copy in TCRdb shows in-frame clones only, minus some. The sample has 40,000 to 50,000 clones, 82% seen once. The TCR comes from a human donor with non-small cell lung cancer who had stable disease on radiotherapy plus ipilimumab. The material was peripheral blood, obtained from a patient treated with radiotherapy plus ipilimumab. This chain links TRBV28 with TRBJ1-2; a weak D match, TRBD1 (6 bases). As DNA, the CDR3 is TGTGCCATCGGTCGGGGGGCGGGTGGCTACACCTTC. As protein: CAIGRGAGGYTF.